This T cell receptor (beta chain) was sequenced in a study of blood T cell repertoires in COVID-19 (dated by TCRdb to 2020 to 2021). For the study in its entirety: The collaborator samples originated in the United States, Italy and Spain and spanned the acute and convalescent phases of COVID-19. Samples were obtained from the ongoing ImmuneRACE study (first 160 participants) and from about 1,300 subjects provided by 6 global collaborators. HLA class I and class II types, where available, came from metadata supplied by the sample provider rather than from assay-based typing. Sample metadata almost always included a de-identified subject ID, COVID-19 status, age in years and sex. The prospective study material was composed of cDNA or gDNA derived from T cells, B-cell-depleted T cells, or PBMCs. A freely available public database, intended as a resource for researchers studying the immune response to SARS-CoV-2, is where the repertoires were released. Subjects who had been exposed to COVID-19, were actively infected with it, or had recovered from it provided the deeply sampled blood TCRbeta repertoires that made up the dataset. Broad study findings and their caveats: Clinical and demographic metadata were provided uncurated, with the amount varying by source and participant.

Concerning this clone itself: Its specific antigen is unknown. No much larger clone is present one base from it, and per-base qualities are unavailable.

The immunoSEQ Assay, a bias-controlled multiplex PCR, was used to amplify TCRbeta CDR3 regions from genomic DNA. In the source study's methods: The number of nucleated cells in each sample was estimated from the amplification of reference gene primers within the assay. To quantify the absolute abundance of each unique TCRbeta CDR3 rearrangement, sequence reads were collapsed and filtered. For each sample, productive Simpson clonality was calculated by taking the square root of Simpson's diversity index across productive rearrangements. The immuneACCESS repertoire file appears here via TCRdb, limited to in-frame rearrangements. These files lack a portion of the clones; in checked studies, under half of the deficit traces to unresolved V genes, and the cause of the others is not known. From that table come the V and J calls and clone size; the DNA was used to work out D and trimming. The sample table holds almost 250,000 clones, of which roughly 86% were seen once. Around 1.5% of the sample comes from the top ten.

Samples from volunteer blood donors who had recovered from COVID-19 were contributed by a second Seattle source. Each collaborating institution followed its own protocols to collect whole blood in K2EDTA tubes. For TCRbeta analysis, collaborators shipped samples as frozen whole blood, isolated PBMCs, or DNA extracted from either of those sample types. Material for sequencing was peripheral blood. The sequence came from a woman aged 55 to 70 who had recovered from COVID-19.

Here the CDR3 is given as CASSIIDGAPARTEAFF. The DNA reads TGTGCCAGTAGTATTATAGATGGAGCCCCGGCGAGGACTGAAGCTTTCTTT. Recombination connected TRBV19 to TRBJ1-1, with no confidently assigned D gene. The CDR3 measures 17 amino acids from cysteine to phenylalanine. The entry retains the CDR3 DNA only, 51 bases that are in frame from base 1. V was cut back by 3 bases and J by 5 bases, leaving a gap of 22 bases between them. CDR1 is given as LNHDA and CDR2 as SQIVND, both from the germline V gene (reference sequence).